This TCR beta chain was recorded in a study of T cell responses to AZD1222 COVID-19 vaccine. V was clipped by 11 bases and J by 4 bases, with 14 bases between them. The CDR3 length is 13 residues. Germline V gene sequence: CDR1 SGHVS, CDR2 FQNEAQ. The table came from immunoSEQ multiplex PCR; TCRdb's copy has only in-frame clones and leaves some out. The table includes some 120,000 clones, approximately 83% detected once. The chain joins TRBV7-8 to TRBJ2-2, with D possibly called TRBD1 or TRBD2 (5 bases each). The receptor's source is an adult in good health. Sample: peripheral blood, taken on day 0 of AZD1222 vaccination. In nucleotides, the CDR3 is TGTGCCGGAGAGCAGGGACGCACCGGGGAGCTGTTTTTT. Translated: CAGEQGRTGELFF.